These 2 T cell receptor beta chains were all obtained from the same sample, sequenced in a study of vaccination effects on CD4 cells after COVID-19. Antigen-specific CD4+ T cells were expanded with viral peptide pools in the ViraFEST assay before sequencing. Following 10 days of culture, CD4+ T cells were isolated. Of the BNT162b2 and mRNA-1273 vaccines, participants received two doses of one or the other. These receptors are not linked to any known antigen. The table came from immunoSEQ multiplex PCR; TCRdb's copy has only in-frame clones and leaves some out. The profile shows roughly 70,000 clones, around 74% of them singletons. This specimen was CD4+ T cells from PBMCs cultured with HCoV-229E spike peptides, taken after COVID-19 vaccination. These receptors were collected from a human donor who received a COVID-19 vaccine.

V is TRBV27 and J is TRBJ2-2; 8 bases agree with TRBD1. After removal of 7 bases from V and 7 bases from J, the junction contained 20 bases not matched to a gene. Germline CDR1 and CDR2: MNHEY and SMNVEV (reference sequence). This CDR3 has 18 residues. The chain's CDR3 is CASTQYALPRTGHGELFF. Written as DNA, the CDR3 is TGTGCCAGCACCCAATATGCCCTACCAAGGACAGGGCACGGGGAGCTGTTTTTT.

This clone was picked up one time. The rearrangement uses TRBV9 and TRBJ2-5; TRBD2 is a possible D gene (6 bases). The CDR3 is made up of 13 amino acids. V was pared by 4 bases and J by 5 bases, with 12 bases between. Germline V gives CDR1 SGDLS, CDR2 YYNGEE. CDR3: CASSRGVEETQYF. The CDR3 bases are TGTGCCAGCAGCCGCGGGGTGGAGGAGACCCAGTACTTC.